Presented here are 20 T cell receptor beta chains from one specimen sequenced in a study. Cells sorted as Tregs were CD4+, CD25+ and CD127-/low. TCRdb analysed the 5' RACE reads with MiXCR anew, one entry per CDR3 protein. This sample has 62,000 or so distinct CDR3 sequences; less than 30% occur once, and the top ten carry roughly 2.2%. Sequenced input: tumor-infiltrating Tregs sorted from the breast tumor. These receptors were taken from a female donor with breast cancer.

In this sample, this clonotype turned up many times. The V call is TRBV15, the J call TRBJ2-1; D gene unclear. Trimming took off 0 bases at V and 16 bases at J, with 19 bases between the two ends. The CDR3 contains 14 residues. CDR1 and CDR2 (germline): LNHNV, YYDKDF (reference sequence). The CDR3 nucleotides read TGTGCCACCAGCAGAGATTTGGAGTCCCACGTTGAATTCTTC. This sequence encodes CATSRDLESHVEFF. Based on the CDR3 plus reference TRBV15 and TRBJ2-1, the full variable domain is DAMVIQNPRYQVTQFGKPVTLSCSQTLNHNVMYWYQQKSSQAPKLLFHYYDKDFNNEADTPDNFQSRRPNTSFCFLDIRSPGLGDTAMYLCATSRDLESHVEFFGPGTRLTVL.

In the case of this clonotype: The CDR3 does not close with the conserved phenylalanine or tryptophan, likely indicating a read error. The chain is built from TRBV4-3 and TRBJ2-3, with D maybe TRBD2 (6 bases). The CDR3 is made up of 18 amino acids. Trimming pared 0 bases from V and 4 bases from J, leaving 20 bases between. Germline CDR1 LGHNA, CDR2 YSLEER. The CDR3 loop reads CASSQDASAGTRPDTQYV. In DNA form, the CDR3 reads TGCGCCAGCAGCCAAGATGCATCAGCGGGTACACGCCCAGATACGCAGTATGTT.

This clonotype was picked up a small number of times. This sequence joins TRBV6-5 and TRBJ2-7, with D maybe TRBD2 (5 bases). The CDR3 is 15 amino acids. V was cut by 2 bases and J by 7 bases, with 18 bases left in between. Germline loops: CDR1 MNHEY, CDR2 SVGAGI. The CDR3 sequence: CASSYLPRASGEQYF. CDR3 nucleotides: TGTGCCAGCAGTTACCTCCCGAGGGCTTCGGGAGAGCAGTACTTC.

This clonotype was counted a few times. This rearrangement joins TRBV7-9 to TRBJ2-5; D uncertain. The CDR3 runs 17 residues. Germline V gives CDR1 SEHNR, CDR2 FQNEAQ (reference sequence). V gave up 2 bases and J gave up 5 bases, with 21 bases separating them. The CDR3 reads CASSLKQTLGVVETQYF. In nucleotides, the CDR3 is TGTGCCAGCAGCTTAAAACAGACCCTAGGAGTAGTTGAGACCCAGTACTTC.

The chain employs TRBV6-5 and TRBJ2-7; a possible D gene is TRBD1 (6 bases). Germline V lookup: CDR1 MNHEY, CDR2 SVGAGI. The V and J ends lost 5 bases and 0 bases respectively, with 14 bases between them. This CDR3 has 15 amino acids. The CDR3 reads CASSAQGAPSYEQYF. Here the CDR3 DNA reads TGTGCCAGCAGTGCACAGGGAGCCCCCTCCTACGAGCAGTACTTC.

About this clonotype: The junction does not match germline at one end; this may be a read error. The CDR3 sequence: CGVTSRQGNTEAFF. The CDR3 nucleotides are TGCGGCGTAACATCGAGACAGGGAAACACTGAAGCTTTCTTT. The V and J genes are TRBV29-1 and TRBJ1-1; 7 bases are shared with TRBD1. This CDR3 contains 14 residues. Germline V CDR1 and CDR2: SQVTM, ANQGSEA.

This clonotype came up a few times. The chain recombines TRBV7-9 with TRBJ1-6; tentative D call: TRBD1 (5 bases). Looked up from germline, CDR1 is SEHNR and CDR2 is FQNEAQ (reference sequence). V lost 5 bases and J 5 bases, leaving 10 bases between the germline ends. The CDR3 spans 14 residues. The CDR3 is CASSRQHHNSPLHF. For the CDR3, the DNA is TGTGCCAGCAGCAGACAGCACCATAATTCACCCCTCCACTTT.

The CDR3 DNA follows: TGTGCCAGCAGTGCGGGGGCCTGGACAGATACGCAGTATTTT. As protein: CASSAGAWTDTQYF. The chain is built from TRBV6-1 and TRBJ2-3; either TRBD1 or TRBD2 may fit D (6 bases each). Trimming pared 4 bases from V and 3 bases from J, leaving 11 bases between. The germline V gene encodes CDR1 MNHNS and CDR2 SASEGT. This CDR3 comprises 14 residues.

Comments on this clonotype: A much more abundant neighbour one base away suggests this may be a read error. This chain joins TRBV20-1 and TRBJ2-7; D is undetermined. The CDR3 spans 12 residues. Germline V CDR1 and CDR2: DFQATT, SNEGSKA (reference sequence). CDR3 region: CSARSRTYEQNF. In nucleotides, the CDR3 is TGCAGTGCTAGATCCAGAACCTACGAGCAGAACTTC.

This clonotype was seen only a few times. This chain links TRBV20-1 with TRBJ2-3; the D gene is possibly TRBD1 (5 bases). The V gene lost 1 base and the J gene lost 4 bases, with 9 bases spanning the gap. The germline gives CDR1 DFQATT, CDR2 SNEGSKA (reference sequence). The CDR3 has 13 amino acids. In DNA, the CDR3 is TGCAGTGCTAGAGGGGGCACATCAGATACGCAGTATTTT. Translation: CSARGGTSDTQYF.

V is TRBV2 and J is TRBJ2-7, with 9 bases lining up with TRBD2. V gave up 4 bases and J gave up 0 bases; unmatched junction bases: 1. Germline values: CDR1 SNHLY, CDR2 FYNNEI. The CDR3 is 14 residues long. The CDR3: CASSVLAGSYEQYF. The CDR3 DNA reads TGTGCCAGCAGTGTACTAGCGGGCTCCTACGAGCAGTACTTC.

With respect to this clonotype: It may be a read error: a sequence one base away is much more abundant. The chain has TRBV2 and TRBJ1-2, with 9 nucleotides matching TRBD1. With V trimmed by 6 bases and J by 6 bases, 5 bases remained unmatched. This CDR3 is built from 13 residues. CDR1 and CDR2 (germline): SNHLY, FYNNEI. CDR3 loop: CASRTTGGHGYTF. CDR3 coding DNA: TGTGCCAGCAGGACAACAGGGGGCCATGGCTACACCTTC.

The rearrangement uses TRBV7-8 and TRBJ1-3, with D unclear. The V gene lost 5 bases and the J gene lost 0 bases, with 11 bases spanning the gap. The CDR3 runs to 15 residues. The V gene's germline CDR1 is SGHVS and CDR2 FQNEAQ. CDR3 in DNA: TGTGCCAGCAGCCGTGACGGCCGCTCTGGAAACACCATATATTTT. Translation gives CASSRDGRSGNTIYF.

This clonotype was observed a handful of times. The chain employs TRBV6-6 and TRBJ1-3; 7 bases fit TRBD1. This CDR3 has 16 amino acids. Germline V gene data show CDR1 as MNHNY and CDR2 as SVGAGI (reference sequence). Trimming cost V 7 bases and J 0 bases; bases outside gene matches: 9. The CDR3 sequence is CASNLGQAGSGNTIYF. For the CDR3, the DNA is TGTGCCAGCAATCTCGGACAGGCGGGCTCTGGAAACACCATATATTTT.

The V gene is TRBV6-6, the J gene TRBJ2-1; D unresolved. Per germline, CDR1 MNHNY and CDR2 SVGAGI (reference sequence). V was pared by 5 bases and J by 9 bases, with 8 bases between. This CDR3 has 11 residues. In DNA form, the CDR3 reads TGTGCCAGCAGTGCAACTCTTGAGCAGTTCTTC. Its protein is CASSATLEQFF.

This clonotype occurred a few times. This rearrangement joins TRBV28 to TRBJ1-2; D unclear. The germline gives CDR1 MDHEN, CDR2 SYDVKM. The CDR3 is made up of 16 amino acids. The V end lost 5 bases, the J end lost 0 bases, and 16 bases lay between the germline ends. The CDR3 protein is CASSKTLRVANYGYTF. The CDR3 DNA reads TGTGCCAGCAGTAAAACCCTGCGGGTAGCTAACTATGGCTACACCTTC.

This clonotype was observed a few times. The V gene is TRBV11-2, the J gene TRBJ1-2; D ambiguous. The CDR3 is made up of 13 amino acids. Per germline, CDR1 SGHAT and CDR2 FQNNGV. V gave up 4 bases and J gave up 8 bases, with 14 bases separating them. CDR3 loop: CASSSSDRSGYTF. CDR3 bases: TGTGCCAGCAGCTCGAGCGATCGGTCCGGCTACACCTTC.

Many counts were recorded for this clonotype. CDR3 in amino acids: CSASPLSGANVLTF. For the CDR3, the DNA is TGCAGTGCTAGTCCTCTGTCTGGGGCCAACGTCCTGACTTTC. The chain is built from TRBV20-1 and TRBJ2-6; D gene ambiguous. V gave up 3 bases and J gave up 1 base, with 7 bases separating them. The germline gives CDR1 DFQATT, CDR2 SNEGSKA (reference sequence). The CDR3 contains 14 residues.

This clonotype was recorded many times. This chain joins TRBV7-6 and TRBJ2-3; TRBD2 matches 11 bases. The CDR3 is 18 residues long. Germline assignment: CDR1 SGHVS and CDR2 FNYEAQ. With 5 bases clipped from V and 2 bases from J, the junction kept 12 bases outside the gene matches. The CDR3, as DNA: TGTGCCAGCAGCCCTAAAACGCCGACTAGCGGGGCCACAGATACGCAGTATTTT. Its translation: CASSPKTPTSGATDTQYF. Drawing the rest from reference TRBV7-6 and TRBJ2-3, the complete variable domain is GAGVSQSPRYKVTKRGQDVALRCDPISGHVSLYWYRQALGQGPEFLTYFNYEAQQDKSGLPNDRFSAERPEGSISTLTIQRTEQRDSAMYRCASSPKTPTSGATDTQYFGPGTRLTVL.

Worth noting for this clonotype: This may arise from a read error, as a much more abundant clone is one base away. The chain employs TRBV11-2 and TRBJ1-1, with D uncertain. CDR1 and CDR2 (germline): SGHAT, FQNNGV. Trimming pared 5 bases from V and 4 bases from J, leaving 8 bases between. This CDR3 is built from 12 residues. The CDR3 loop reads CASSVWSTEAFF. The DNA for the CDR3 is TGTGCCAGCAGCGTTTGGAGCACTGAAGCTTTCTTT.